These 6 T cell receptor beta chains came from one sample sequenced in a study of T cell repertoires in cytomegalovirus infection. From the reads, TCRdb called clonotypes with MiXCR, one entry per CDR3 protein. Here the sample spans approximately 500,000 distinct CDR3 sequences, approximately 16% being singletons. Source material: CD8+ T cells from PBMCs. Every receptor here comes from a human donor in good health (CMV status not recorded). Some clones in this sample may be carry-over from other donors' samples.

This clonotype was picked up many times. The chain employs TRBV7-9 and TRBJ2-3, with D perhaps TRBD1 (5 bases). Germline CDR1 SEHNR, CDR2 FQNEAQ (reference sequence). The CDR3 has 14 residues. With 4 bases removed from V and 6 bases from J, the gap between germline ends came to 14 bases. CDR3 residues: CASSWGGSLDTQYF. As DNA, the CDR3 is TGTGCCAGCAGCTGGGGCGGATCGCTTGATACGCAGTATTTT.

There are a few counts of this clonotype. The gene calls are TRBV7-6 and TRBJ2-7; 11 nucleotides align to TRBD2. The CDR3 totals 15 residues. In germline, CDR1 is SGHVS, CDR2 FNYEAQ. V was clipped by 5 bases and J by 7 bases; unmatched bases: 10. The CDR3 nucleotides read TGTGCCAGCAGCCCCACCACTAGCGGGAGTATGGAGCAGTACTTC. This translates into CASSPTTSGSMEQYF.

The rearrangement links TRBV3-1 to TRBJ1-4; a possible D gene is TRBD1 (5 bases). V gave up 8 bases and J gave up 5 bases, with 12 bases separating them. CDR1 and CDR2 (germline): LGHDT, YNNKEL (reference sequence). This CDR3 comprises 13 residues. CDR3 DNA: TGTGCCAGCCGGGGACTGATCAATGAAAAACTGTTTTTT. Encoded protein: CASRGLINEKLFF.

This clonotype was observed many times. The chain recombines TRBV28 with TRBJ2-1, with a possible D match to TRBD2 (5 bases). V lost 6 bases and J 2 bases, leaving 14 bases between the germline ends. In germline, CDR1 is MDHEN, CDR2 SYDVKM. The CDR3 runs 15 residues. CDR3 in amino acids: CASSASADPYNEQFF. CDR3 DNA sequence: TGTGCCAGCAGCGCTTCAGCGGACCCCTACAATGAGCAGTTCTTC.

This clonotype was seen at least ten times. The chain links TRBV2 to TRBJ1-2; D is ambiguous. Deletions cut 2 bases from V and 0 bases from J, with 16 bases between. The germline V gene has CDR1 SNHLY and CDR2 FYNNEI. The CDR3 totals 17 residues. CDR3 sequence: CASSEMAPAQTNYGYTF. The DNA of the CDR3 is TGTGCCAGCAGTGAAATGGCACCCGCACAGACTAACTATGGCTACACCTTC.

V is TRBV28 and J is TRBJ2-7, with a tentative D call TRBD2 (5 bases). In germline, CDR1 is MDHEN, CDR2 SYDVKM. Trimming stripped 5 bases from V and 2 bases from J, with 10 bases between. This CDR3 has 13 residues. CDR3 bases: TGTGCCAGCAGTGACTACTCACCCTACGAGCAGTACTTC. Translating it yields CASSDYSPYEQYF.